What follows describes a single TCR beta chain. Its antigen is not yet known. The read stops 3 residues short of the end of the CDR3; the missing end is completed from the germline J gene. The germline V gene (reference sequence) gives CDR1 as SEHNR and CDR2 as FQNEAQ. Trimming takes 10 bases from V and 7 bases from J, and the germline ends sit 13 bases apart. Reading from cysteine to phenylalanine, the CDR3 counts 11 amino acids. The DNA has 24 bases, all within the CDR3, and is read from base 1. The data were taken from a study of T cells in women clearing cervical HPV infection (dated by TCRdb to the late 2010s). Background for the entire study: The cases were 25 or so women with histologically confirmed HPV16-related CIN3 or worse, and 2 of these cases were invasive cancers. Cases had a median age of roughly 30 years compared with 38 for controls, and baseline characteristics showed no significant differences between the groups. As quality controls, five blinded duplicates were added to each group, bringing the total to roughly 60 samples made up of approximately 50 participants and 10 replicates. Since HLA typing was available for only a few women, HLA type could not be ruled out as a confounder. Blood from cases was collected at the visit at which the lesion was first identified, whereas blood from controls was collected once infection was no longer detected. An exploratory proof-of-principle case-control study, nested within the Guanacaste HPV Natural History Study in Costa Rica, was conducted to compare TCR repertoires across cervical HPV16 outcomes. In the parent cohort, some 10,000 women aged 18 or older were enrolled in Guanacaste, Costa Rica, during 1993 to 1994 and were followed for seven years. Cases and controls were matched on year of sample collection and on age within five years. Controls were more than 20 women whose single incident HPV16 infection cleared within 12 months without precancer or cancer developing. Among cases, blood sampling occurred a median of 149 days after lesion detection, with an interquartile range of roughly 85 to 220 days. Findings and caveats that apply to the study as a whole: The cross-sectional design could not show whether the associations came before the infection or were a result of it, and neither effector/memory subsets nor HPV-specific T cells were isolated. Across sequencing depths, CIN3+ cases showed significantly higher TCR repertoire richness than controls, but evenness did not differ between the groups. Cases were distinguished from controls with an estimated AUC of 0.7 to 0.85 by random forest classifiers combining richness and V gene abundances. Cases had lower TRBV6-7 relative abundance than controls (0.11% versus 0.16%; Bonferroni P = 0.0008). Because the number of T cells in each sample was unknown, differences in richness could reflect differing T-cell content rather than repertoire biology.

The immunoSEQ assay used multiplex PCR to amplify TCR beta CDR3 regions from an average of roughly 1,200 ng of genomic DNA per sample. The assay corrected primer bias using a complete synthetic TCR repertoire to establish an amplification baseline. The amplicons were sequenced using the Illumina platform. The original pipeline was this. Sequence errors were corrected by clustering with frequency ratios and a modified nearest-neighbor algorithm, and the sequences were then analyzed in the immunoSEQ Analyzer using IMGT gene definitions. At each rarefaction depth, TCR richness and evenness were averaged across 20 rarefaction repeats, and any sample with fewer sequences than the depth was left out. Relative abundances of V, D and J genes were compared between groups using Wilcoxon rank sum tests, with FDR correction applied. Blinded duplicates gave an intraclass correlation of approximately 96% for TCR richness and an average of roughly 76% across 66 gene segments. TCRdb retrieved this table from immuneACCESS and kept in-frame rearrangements only. Not all clones are present; in checked studies, unresolved V genes account for under half, and no reason is known for the remainder. V and J calls and clone size are given by that table; D and trimming were obtained from the DNA. The sample table on file contains 27,000 or so clones. The top ten clones comprise around 10% of the sample.

Every participant had a single incident cervical HPV16 infection, and prevalent HPV16 infections were excluded. Cervical HPV DNA was detected by MY09/MY11 PCR and genotyped by dot-blot hybridization. Fifteen mL of heparinized blood was centrifuged, after which the buffy coat was aliquoted, frozen at -30 degrees C, and then stored at -80 degrees C. QIAGEN kits were used to extract genomic DNA from the buffy coat specimens. The rearrangement combines TRBV7-9 with TRBJ1-2; the D gene is unclear. This clonotype was obtained from a woman aged 18 to 75 with a cervical HPV16 infection that either progressed to CIN3+ or cleared (not recorded which). Input material: blood buffy coat. Partial CDR3 DNA: TGTGCCACCCAGGTCTCGCTTGGC. Its translation is CATQVSLG. In full, the CDR3 reads CATQVSLGYTF.